The clone carrying this TCR beta chain was counted only a few times. This specimen belongs to a study of blood T cell repertoires in COVID-19. The overall study: Acute and convalescent COVID-19 specimens originated in the United States, Italy and Spain. The analysed material was cDNA or gDNA that came from T cells, B-cell-depleted T cells, or PBMCs.

Under the authors' procedure: Scientists estimated how many nucleated cells there were by amplifying reference gene primers. Some clones are missing from TCRdb's copy, which holds only in-frame ones; the method was immunoSEQ multiplex PCR. The DNA gave D and trimming, while V, J and clone size come from that table. This sample carries about 150,000 clones, 78% of them seen once, and the ten largest clones take roughly 9.8%. The CDR3 has 16 residues. The V segment lost 0 bases and the J segment 4 bases; nucleotides outside the gene matches: 8. Per the germline V gene, CDR1 is SGDLS and CDR2 is YYNGEE.

The rearrangement uses TRBV9 and TRBJ2-5; 8 bases agree with TRBD2. The receptor comes from a man aged 55-75 years who had recovered from COVID-19. The sequenced material came from peripheral blood. Written as DNA, the CDR3 is TGTGCCAGCAGCGTAGGCGGCGGGGGGCCAGTAGAGACCCAGTACTTC. Amino acids: CASSVGGGGPVETQYF.